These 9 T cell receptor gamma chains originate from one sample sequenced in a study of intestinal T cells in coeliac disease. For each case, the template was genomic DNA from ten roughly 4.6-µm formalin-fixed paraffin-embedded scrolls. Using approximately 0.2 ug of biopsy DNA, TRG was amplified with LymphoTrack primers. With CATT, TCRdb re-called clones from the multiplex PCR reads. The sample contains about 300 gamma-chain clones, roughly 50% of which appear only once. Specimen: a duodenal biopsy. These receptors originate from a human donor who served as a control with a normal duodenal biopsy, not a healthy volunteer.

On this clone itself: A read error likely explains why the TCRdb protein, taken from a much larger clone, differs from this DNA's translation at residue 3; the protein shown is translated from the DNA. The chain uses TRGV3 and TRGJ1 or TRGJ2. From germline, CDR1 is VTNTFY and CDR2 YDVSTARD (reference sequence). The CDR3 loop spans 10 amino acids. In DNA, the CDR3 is TGTGCCGCCTGGGACTCTGAGAAACTCTTT. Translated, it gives CAAWDSEKLF.

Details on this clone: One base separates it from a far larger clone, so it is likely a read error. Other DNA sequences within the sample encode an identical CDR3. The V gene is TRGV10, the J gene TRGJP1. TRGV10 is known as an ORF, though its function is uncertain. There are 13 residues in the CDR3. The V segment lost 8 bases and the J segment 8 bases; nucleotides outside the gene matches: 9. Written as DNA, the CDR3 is TGTGCTGCGTGGGACGTCACCGGTTGGTTCAAGATATTT. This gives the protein CAAWDVTGWFKIF.

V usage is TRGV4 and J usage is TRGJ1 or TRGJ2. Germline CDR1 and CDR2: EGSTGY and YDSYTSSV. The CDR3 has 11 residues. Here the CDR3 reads CALDGGYKKLF. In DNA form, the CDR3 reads TGTGCACTGGATGGGGGGTATAAGAAACTCTTT.

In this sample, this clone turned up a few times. CDR3: CAHLGQAVYYKKLF. In DNA, the CDR3 is TGTGCCCACCTGGGACAGGCGGTTTATTATAAGAAACTCTTT. The chain couples TRGV3 to TRGJ1 or TRGJ2. J gave up 3 bases and V 12 bases, and 17 bases lay outside the gene matches. Germline CDR1 reads VTNTFY; CDR2 reads YDVSTARD (reference sequence). The CDR3 loop spans 14 amino acids.

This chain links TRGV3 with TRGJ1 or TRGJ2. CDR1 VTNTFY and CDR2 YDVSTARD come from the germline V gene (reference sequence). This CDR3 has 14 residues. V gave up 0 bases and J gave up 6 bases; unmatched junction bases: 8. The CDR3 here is CATWDRRSIYKKLF. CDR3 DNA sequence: TGTGCCACCTGGGACAGGCGATCTATTTATAAGAAACTCTTT.

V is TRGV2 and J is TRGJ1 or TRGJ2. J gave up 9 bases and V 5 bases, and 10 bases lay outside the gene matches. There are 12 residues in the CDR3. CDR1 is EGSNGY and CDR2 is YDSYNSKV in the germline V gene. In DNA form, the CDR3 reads TGTGCCACCTGGGGACTTTCGGCTAAGAAACTCTTT. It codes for CATWGLSAKKLF.

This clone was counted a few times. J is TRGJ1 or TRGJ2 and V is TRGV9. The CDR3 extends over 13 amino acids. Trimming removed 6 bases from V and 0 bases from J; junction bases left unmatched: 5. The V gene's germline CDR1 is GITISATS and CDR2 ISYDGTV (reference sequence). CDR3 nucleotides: TGTGCCTTGTGGTCGTTGAATTATTATAAGAAACTCTTT. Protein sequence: CALWSLNYYKKLF.

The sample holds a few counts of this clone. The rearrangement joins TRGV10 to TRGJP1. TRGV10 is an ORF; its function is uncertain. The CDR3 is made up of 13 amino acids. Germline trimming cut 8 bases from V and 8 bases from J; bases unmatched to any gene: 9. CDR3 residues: CAAWDPAGWFKIF. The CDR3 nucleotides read TGTGCTGCGTGGGATCCGGCGGGTTGGTTCAAGATATTT.

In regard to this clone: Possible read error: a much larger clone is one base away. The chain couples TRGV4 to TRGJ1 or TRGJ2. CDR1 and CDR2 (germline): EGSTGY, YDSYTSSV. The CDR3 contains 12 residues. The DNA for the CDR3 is TGTGCCACCGGGGATGAATTTTATAAGAAACTCTTT. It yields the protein CATGDEFYKKLF.